This T cell receptor (beta chain) was identified during a study of cytomegalovirus exposure and HLA in healthy donors. Broader study findings: Researchers counted 150 to 200 TCR beta chains as cytomegalovirus-associated.

CDR1 and CDR2 (germline): SEHNR, FQNEAQ (reference sequence). J lost 1 base, V lost 1 base, and 9 bases had no gene match. The CDR3 has 19 residues. Sequencing used immunoSEQ multiplex PCR; TCRdb keeps in-frame clones, though not all of them. Of some 80,000 clones in the sample, roughly 96% are singletons; the top ten hold approximately 1.4%. A remark on this clone: Its antigen is undetermined.

J is TRBJ2-2 and V is TRBV7-9, with 10 bases identical to TRBD2. This clonotype originated in a woman aged 18-29 years in good health and CMV-seronegative. The sequencing sample was made of PBMCs. The CDR3 DNA follows: TGTGCCAGCAGCTTAGTCGTACTAGCGGGACTCCTGAACACCGGGGAGCTGTTTTTT. Residues: CASSLVVLAGLLNTGELFF.